Each of the 17 T cell receptor beta chains below was sequenced from the same sample in a study of CD8+CD57+ T cells in acquired aplastic anemia. Genomic DNA served as template for TCR beta VDJ and CDR3 profiling. Each CDR3 protein gets one entry after TCRdb re-called the reads with MiXCR. The sample includes 200,000 to 250,000 distinct CDR3 sequences, 34% of them seen just once. Sequencing was done on a sample of sorted CD4+, CD8+, or CD8+CD57+ T cells (not recorded which) from PBMCs. Receptors were obtained from a human donor in good health, serving as a control.

This clonotype was seen at least ten times. V usage is TRBV7-9 and J usage is TRBJ2-7; 7 nucleotides match TRBD1. The CDR3 extends over 16 amino acids. Germline values: CDR1 SEHNR, CDR2 FQNEAQ (reference sequence). The V gene end was trimmed by 4 bases and the J gene end by 6 bases; junction bases not matched to a gene: 15. In DNA form, the CDR3 reads TGTGCCAGCAGCTCCCCACCCCGACAGGGTCGAAGCGAGCAGTACTTC. Translated: CASSSPPRQGRSEQYF.

In its sample, this clonotype was seen many times. V usage is TRBV20-1 and J usage is TRBJ2-3; no reliable D call. CDR1 and CDR2 from the germline V gene are DFQATT and SNEGSKA (reference sequence). V dropped 0 bases and J dropped 2 bases, with 12 bases sitting between them. The CDR3 loop spans 15 amino acids. The CDR3 region has the DNA TGCAGTGCTAGAGACCCCGGTCGTGACACAGATACGCAGTATTTT. It is translated as CSARDPGRDTDTQYF.

There are many counts of this clonotype. This rearrangement joins TRBV20-1 to TRBJ2-7, with 13 bases lining up with TRBD2. Germline V gene data show CDR1 as DFQATT and CDR2 as SNEGSKA (reference sequence). This CDR3 is 15 amino acids long. V was pared by 3 bases and J by 2 bases, with 4 bases of the junction left unmatched. CDR3 nucleotides: TGCAGTGCTAGGACACTAGCGGGAGGGCCCTACGAGCAGTACTTC. Translation gives CSARTLAGGPYEQYF.

The CDR3 protein is CASSMGQASAFF. The CDR3 DNA follows: TGTGCCAGCAGCATGGGGCAGGCCTCGGCTTTCTTT. The rearrangement links TRBV10-3 to TRBJ1-1; TRBD1 might be the D (5 bases). Deletions cut 10 bases from V and 11 bases from J, with 20 bases between. The germline gives CDR1 ENHRY, CDR2 SYGVKD. CDR3 length: 12 residues.

This clonotype was observed at least ten times. This chain uses TRBV2 with TRBJ2-1; the D is unclear. The germline V gene encodes CDR1 SNHLY and CDR2 FYNNEI. The CDR3 is 16 residues long. Trimming pared 8 bases from V and 5 bases from J, leaving 22 bases between. The CDR3 sequence is CASLRALAQSNNEQFF. CDR3 DNA: TGTGCCAGCCTTCGAGCGTTGGCACAGTCAAACAATGAGCAGTTCTTC.

This clonotype has ten or more counts. The chain combines TRBV20-1 with TRBJ1-2; TRBD1 matches 8 bases. Germline values: CDR1 DFQATT, CDR2 SNEGSKA (reference sequence). Trimming took 6 bases from V and 0 from J; bases not matched to a gene: 9. The CDR3 sequence is 15 residues long. CDR3 sequence (DNA): TGCAGTGCCCGAAACGGACAGGGAGCTAACTATGGCTACACCTTC. Translated, it gives CSARNGQGANYGYTF.

This clonotype has more than one count but fewer than ten. The chain employs TRBV30 and TRBJ1-4; a possible D gene is TRBD1 (5 bases). V was shortened by 4 bases and J by 8 bases, with 8 bases between the two germline ends. This CDR3 contains 11 residues. CDR1 and CDR2 from the germline V gene are GTSNPN and SVGIG (reference sequence). CDR3 region: CAWKKGEKLFF. The CDR3 DNA is TGTGCCTGGAAAAAGGGGGAAAAACTGTTTTTT.

V and J are TRBV20-1 and TRBJ2-3, with D perhaps given as TRBD1 or TRBD2 (5 bases each). V lost 0 bases and J lost 1, with 14 bases in between. Per the germline V gene, CDR1 is DFQATT and CDR2 is SNEGSKA (reference sequence). This CDR3 contains 16 residues. This CDR3 reads CSAREAGGGGTDTQYF. The CDR3 coding sequence is TGCAGTGCTAGAGAGGCCGGTGGGGGAGGCACAGATACGCAGTATTTT.

This clonotype occurred many times. The rearrangement joins TRBV3-1 to TRBJ1-2, with D maybe TRBD1 (5 bases). CDR3 length equals 16 residues. The V and J ends lost 5 bases and 8 bases respectively, with 24 bases between them. CDR1 and CDR2 (germline): LGHDT, YNNKEL (reference sequence). The CDR3 loop reads CASSSRQTPVLRGYTF. CDR3 in DNA: TGTGCCAGCAGCTCCCGACAGACCCCTGTACTAAGGGGCTACACCTTC.

In the case of this clonotype: This may come from a read error, since a much larger clone is one base off. The chain is built from TRBV29-1 and TRBJ1-1, with TRBD1 matching 10 bases. Germline CDR1 is SQVTM and CDR2 is ANQGSEA. This CDR3 is 13 amino acids long. The CDR3 sequence: CSAEWDRGTEAFF. The CDR3 DNA is TGCAGCGCTGAATGGGACAGGGGCACTGAAGCTTTCTTT.

This clonotype has a handful of counts. The missing conserved phenylalanine or tryptophan at the end of this CDR3 makes a read error likely. V gene TRBV3-1 combines with J gene TRBJ1-1; D might be TRBD1 (6 bases). V was trimmed by 5 bases and J by 10 bases, leaving 17 bases between them. The CDR3 extends over 13 amino acids. Germline V lookup: CDR1 LGHDT, CDR2 YNNKEL (reference sequence). The CDR3 here is CASSGGPVGGAFS. The CDR3 DNA sequence: TGTGCCAGCAGCGGGGGCCCCGTGGGGGGAGCTTTCTCT.

This clonotype occurred many times. The V gene is TRBV19, the J gene TRBJ1-6; D is unresolved. Germline V lookup: CDR1 LNHDA, CDR2 SQIVND (reference sequence). The CDR3 sequence is 13 residues long. V was pared by 7 bases and J by 13 bases, with 17 bases between. The CDR3, as DNA: TGTGCCAGTACTCCGAGAGATCCTTTGCCCCTCCACTTT. Translating gives CASTPRDPLPLHF.

Note on this clonotype: A read error may be the cause here, since a much bigger clone is one base away. The chain combines TRBV2 with TRBJ2-7, with D uncertain. The length of the CDR3 is 12 residues. Germline V gives CDR1 SNHLY, CDR2 FYNNEI. CDR3 loop: CASSRQQYGQYF. The CDR3 DNA reads as TGTGCCAGCAGTCGACAACAATACGGGCAGTACTTC.

This clonotype was observed a single time. This may stem from a read error, because a much larger clone lies one nucleotide away. The conserved phenylalanine or tryptophan is not found at the CDR3 terminus, so this likely reflects a read error. The chain couples TRBV9 to TRBJ2-2; D possibly corresponds to TRBD2 (6 bases). V lost 0 bases to trimming and J lost 3 bases, with 12 bases between them. The CDR3 length is 16 residues. Germline V gives CDR1 SGDLS, CDR2 YYNGEE. This chain's CDR3 is CASSVGRTTHTGELFL. DNA of the CDR3: TGTGCCAGCAGCGTAGGTAGGACTACCCACACCGGGGAGCTGTTTCTT.

The chain links TRBV2 to TRBJ1-2, with no clear D. CDR1 and CDR2 (germline): SNHLY, FYNNEI. V lost 1 base to trimming and J lost 6 bases, with 0 bases between them. The CDR3 runs 10 residues. The CDR3 reads CASSEDGYTF. The CDR3 region has the DNA TGTGCCAGCAGTGAAGATGGCTACACCTTC.

A word on this clonotype: A much bigger clone sits one base away, suggesting this may be a read error. The chain is built from TRBV10-3 and TRBJ1-6, with D maybe TRBD1 (6 bases). Trimming pared 7 bases from V and 9 bases from J, leaving 16 bases between. The CDR3 is made up of 14 amino acids. Germline CDR1 and CDR2: ENHRY and SYGVKD. CDR3 DNA: TGTGCCATCACGAGGGGGGGAAGGTCTTCACCCCTCCACTTT. Translating gives CAITRGGRSSPLHF.

This clonotype turned up a few times. This may arise from a read error, as a much more abundant clone is one base away. The J gene is TRBJ1-2, the V gene TRBV9; the D is unclear. From germline, CDR1 is SGDLS and CDR2 YYNGEE. The V gene lost 4 bases and the J gene lost 4 bases, with 14 bases spanning the gap. This CDR3 is 14 amino acids long. In DNA, the CDR3 is TGTGCCAGCAGCTCGTCATCATGGGGCTATGGCTACACCTTC. Translation gives CASSSSSWGYGYTF.